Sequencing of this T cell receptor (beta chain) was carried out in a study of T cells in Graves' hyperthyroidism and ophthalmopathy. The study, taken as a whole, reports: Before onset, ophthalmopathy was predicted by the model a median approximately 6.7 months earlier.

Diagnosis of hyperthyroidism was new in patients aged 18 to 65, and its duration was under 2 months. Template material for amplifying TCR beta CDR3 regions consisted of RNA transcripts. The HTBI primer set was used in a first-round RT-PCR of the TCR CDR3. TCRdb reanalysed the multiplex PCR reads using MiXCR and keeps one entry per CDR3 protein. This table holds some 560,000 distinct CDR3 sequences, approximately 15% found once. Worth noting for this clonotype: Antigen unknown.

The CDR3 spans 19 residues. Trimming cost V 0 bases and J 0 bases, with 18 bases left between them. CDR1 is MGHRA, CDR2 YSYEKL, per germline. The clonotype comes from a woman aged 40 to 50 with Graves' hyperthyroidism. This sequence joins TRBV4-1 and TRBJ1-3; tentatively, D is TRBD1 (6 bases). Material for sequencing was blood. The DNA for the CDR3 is TGCGCCAGCAGCCAAGATCTGAGACAGGTGGCACCCTCTGGAAACACCATATATTTT. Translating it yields CASSQDLRQVAPSGNTIYF.